This T cell receptor beta chain derives from a study of blood T cells in healthy people across ages (dated by TCRdb to about 2015). Regarding the research as a whole: In model experiments, template switching captured about one uniquely barcoded TCR beta cDNA molecule for every two T cells. Using deep sequencing normalized with unique cDNA molecular identifiers, the study measured how TCR beta repertoire diversity changes with age. The donors were divided into four age groups: young (average approximately 16 years), middle-aged (approximately 42), aged (62) and long-lived (more than 75). Donors of different ages were randomly distributed across sequencing lanes to avoid experimental bias. Using the same blood draw, the study looked at two additional independent replicas of 1 million unique cDNA reads for two donors, one aged 18 to 30 and the other aged 80 or older. Results the study describes overall, beyond this receptor: Observed TCR beta diversity per million T cells fell roughly linearly with age, and a significant reduction was already apparent by age around 40. Estimates of total diversity based on one million sequenced T cells were considered lower bounds and underestimates. Bulk unsorted PBMC profiling prevented conclusive comparison of naive and antigen-experienced compartments. Because the CMV infection status of the donors was unknown, age-related changes in expanded clonotypes may potentially have been confounded. There was a strong correlation between observed TCR beta diversity and the percentage of naive T cells measured by flow cytometry. Compared with the aged group, the long-lived group had more naive CD4+ T cells, fewer expanded clones and increased TCR diversity, a pattern suggesting age selection.

A remark on this clonotype: It lacks a known antigen. Within one base of it there is no much larger clone, and no base qualities were kept.

The cysteine opens and the phenylalanine closes a CDR3 of 16 amino acids. Left in the record is the CDR3 DNA by itself, 48 bases read in frame from the first base. V and J are trimmed by 5 bases and 4 bases, and the gene matches miss 10 bases of the junction. CDR1 and CDR2 are read off the germline V gene (reference sequence) as MNHEY and SMNVEV. Library generation was performed with 5' RACE. Reads for this sample came from an Illumina HiSeq 2500. A second PCR of roughly 6 to 12 cycles was performed with a sample-barcoded 5' primer and a J-beta primer mix. A template-switch 5' adaptor carrying 12 random nucleotides introduced a unique molecular identifier onto each TCR beta cDNA molecule. Each sample yielded at least 2.5 million CDR3-containing paired-end reads. The Mint cDNA synthesis kit, primed by a TRBC-specific oligonucleotide, was used to synthesize first-strand cDNA from all RNA. Following uracil-DNA glycosylase treatment, a first 18-cycle PCR with universal primers M1SS and BC2_uni_R was performed on all cDNA. Processing in the source paper ran as follows. For normalization, 1 million high-quality reads were randomly selected from each sample, with every read carrying a distinct molecular identifier. Instead of being binned into consensus sequences, reads with shared molecular identifiers were discarded. MiTCR, with a Q25 quality threshold and the strictest error-elimination algorithm, was used for CDR3 identification, clonotype clustering and error correction. A nonparametric unseen species model with Euler transformation was used to estimate a lower bound on total TCR beta diversity. In TCRdb, the public reads were trimmed at Q25 with fastp and aligned with MiXCR, with productive beta chains retained. Each entry merges the rows of one CDR3 protein and shows their most common DNA and genes. TCRdb, rather than the study authors, made the V and J calls. Within this sample are about 970,000 distinct CDR3 sequences, with roughly half of them counted one time only. The ten largest clones add up to about 21% of the sample.

The donors were 40 or so Caucasian individuals from Russia, aged 6 to 90 years, who were systemically healthy. Ten milliliters of peripheral blood were drawn from each donor into EDTA-treated Vacutainer tubes. Ficoll-Paque density-gradient centrifugation was used to isolate PBMCs, with at least 6.5 million per sample. Trizol reagent was used to extract total RNA from the PBMCs, yielding at least 5.5 micrograms per sample. The percentages of naive CD45RAhigh/CD27high T cells were determined by flow cytometry on a PBMC aliquot from every donor. Recombination joined TRBV27 with TRBJ2-3; 9 nucleotides in the junction match TRBD1. Source material: blood. The clonotype was recovered from a woman aged 55-75 years in good health. CDR3 protein: CASSTGQGQSADTQYF. The DNA sequence is given as TGTGCCAGCAGTACGGGACAGGGACAGAGCGCAGATACGCAGTATTTT.